This T cell receptor beta chain was observed in a study of shared clonotypes between healthy human individuals. The CDR3 has 13 amino acids. Germline V gives CDR1 SGHTA, CDR2 FQGNSA. The junction had 3 bases not matched to a gene; V was cut back by 2 bases and J by 6 bases. Data came from immunoSEQ multiplex PCR; TCRdb stores just in-frame clones and leaves some out. The sample contains over 1.5 million clones, 95% to 99% of which appear only once. The receptor comes from a man aged 25-45 years in good health. Material for sequencing was naive CD4+ T cells sorted from blood. Stated subset: CD45RA+ positively selected. The chain links TRBV7-2 to TRBJ2-5; the match to TRBD1 covers 7 bases. CDR3 sequence: CASSLRGLQTQYF. The CDR3 DNA sequence: TGTGCCAGCAGCTTAAGGGGGCTTCAGACCCAGTACTTC.